Listed below are T cell receptor beta chains from one sample, sequenced in a study of cytomegalovirus exposure and HLA in healthy donors. TCRdb's copy holds only in-frame clones and misses some; the assay was immunoSEQ multiplex PCR. This sample has some 150,000 clones, with 70% to 90% found just once. Material for sequencing was PBMCs. These receptor sequences come from a man in his late teens or twenties in good health and CMV-seronegative. The CDR3 runs from the conserved cysteine through the conserved F or W. A D gene is named only where the DNA matches it firmly. Clone size appears in some rows only: once, few, many, or a class for an expanded clone.

d_call: TRBD1; j_call: TRBJ1-2; v_call: TRBV6-5; clone_size: .; cdr3_aa: CASSRDRESGYTF
d_call: .; j_call: TRBJ2-1; v_call: TRBV7-2; clone_size: .; cdr3_aa: CASSPLSYNEQFF
d_call: TRBD1; j_call: TRBJ1-1; v_call: TRBV4-2; clone_size: .; cdr3_aa: CASSPWTGGTEAFF
d_call: .; j_call: TRBJ2-5; v_call: TRBV27; clone_size: once; cdr3_aa: CASSLYRAQETQYF
d_call: TRBD1; j_call: TRBJ2-7; v_call: TRBV28; clone_size: few; cdr3_aa: CASIAPPGQGGYEQYF
d_call: TRBD2; j_call: TRBJ2-3; v_call: TRBV10-2; clone_size: .; cdr3_aa: CASSESTSGTDTQYF
d_call: .; j_call: TRBJ1-3; v_call: TRBV27; clone_size: .; cdr3_aa: CARGIHGGDKASGNTIYF
d_call: .; j_call: TRBJ1-4; v_call: TRBV6-5; clone_size: .; cdr3_aa: CARKEAGMYEKLFF
d_call: TRBD1; j_call: TRBJ2-7; v_call: TRBV5-4; clone_size: .; cdr3_aa: CASGGQGREQYF
d_call: .; j_call: TRBJ1-1; v_call: TRBV19; clone_size: .; cdr3_aa: CASSILTEAFF
d_call: .; j_call: TRBJ2-3; v_call: TRBV28; clone_size: .; cdr3_aa: CASSLRRGRTNRNSTDTQYF
d_call: TRBD2; j_call: TRBJ2-7; v_call: TRBV5-6; clone_size: .; cdr3_aa: CASSFFAGGPPSEQYF
d_call: TRBD1; j_call: TRBJ1-3; v_call: TRBV5-5; clone_size: .; cdr3_aa: CASRSPGGSGNTIYF
d_call: .; j_call: TRBJ2-6; v_call: TRBV19; clone_size: few; cdr3_aa: CASNVELSGANVLTF
d_call: TRBD2; j_call: TRBJ2-7; v_call: TRBV5-1; clone_size: .; cdr3_aa: CASSFSGTSYEQYF
d_call: .; j_call: TRBJ2-7; v_call: TRBV27; clone_size: .; cdr3_aa: CASSGGGSEQYF
d_call: .; j_call: TRBJ2-2; v_call: TRBV27; clone_size: .; cdr3_aa: CASGEKYRENTGELFF
d_call: TRBD2; j_call: TRBJ2-7; v_call: TRBV29-1; clone_size: .; cdr3_aa: CSVEGFGLAGSFSYEQYF
d_call: TRBD2; j_call: TRBJ2-3; v_call: TRBV18; clone_size: few; cdr3_aa: CASGTSGSTDTQYF
d_call: .; j_call: TRBJ1-5; v_call: TRBV7-9; clone_size: .; cdr3_aa: CASSSSGASNQPQHF
d_call: .; j_call: TRBJ1-1; v_call: TRBV27; clone_size: .; cdr3_aa: CASSSPGLRTEAFF
d_call: .; j_call: TRBJ2-2; v_call: TRBV19; clone_size: few; cdr3_aa: CASVTTRGMESTGELFF
d_call: .; j_call: TRBJ2-1; v_call: TRBV25-1; clone_size: .; cdr3_aa: CASSEHPEQFF
d_call: TRBD1; j_call: TRBJ1-5; v_call: TRBV27; clone_size: .; cdr3_aa: CASSLSGRGEGRLWPQHF
d_call: TRBD1; j_call: TRBJ1-2; v_call: TRBV29-1; clone_size: .; cdr3_aa: CSVSLGTDYGYTF
d_call: .; j_call: TRBJ2-5; v_call: TRBV29-1; clone_size: .; cdr3_aa: CSVKQGSETQYF
d_call: .; j_call: TRBJ1-2; v_call: TRBV7-2; clone_size: .; cdr3_aa: CASSVYRALNYGYTF
d_call: TRBD2; j_call: TRBJ2-7; v_call: TRBV4-2; clone_size: .; cdr3_aa: CASSPSGSNHEQYF
d_call: TRBD1; j_call: TRBJ2-5; v_call: TRBV6-1; clone_size: .; cdr3_aa: CASSELIGQGIRETQYF
d_call: .; j_call: TRBJ2-7; v_call: TRBV29-1; clone_size: many; cdr3_aa: CSVEVQDYEQYF
d_call: TRBD2; j_call: TRBJ2-7; v_call: TRBV5-1; clone_size: .; cdr3_aa: CASKSGESGFYEQYF
d_call: .; j_call: TRBJ1-6; v_call: TRBV7-8; clone_size: .; cdr3_aa: CASGGGWDSPLHF
d_call: .; j_call: TRBJ2-2; v_call: TRBV19; clone_size: .; cdr3_aa: CASSRSLAGELFF
d_call: .; j_call: TRBJ2-3; v_call: TRBV9; clone_size: .; cdr3_aa: CASSLTGGANTQYF
d_call: .; j_call: TRBJ1-4; v_call: TRBV6-1; clone_size: .; cdr3_aa: CASSVLREKLFF
d_call: TRBD2; j_call: TRBJ2-7; v_call: TRBV28; clone_size: .; cdr3_aa: CASRRSEGLAADEQYF
d_call: .; j_call: TRBJ1-2; v_call: TRBV2; clone_size: .; cdr3_aa: CASSAPQSVIYGYTF
d_call: .; j_call: TRBJ1-2; v_call: TRBV29-1; clone_size: once; cdr3_aa: CSVEGVGHGYTF
d_call: .; j_call: TRBJ1-2; v_call: TRBV6-4; clone_size: once; cdr3_aa: CASSESRKDYGYTF
d_call: TRBD1; j_call: TRBJ2-3; v_call: TRBV5-4; clone_size: .; cdr3_aa: CASSSRQGADTQYF
d_call: TRBD1; j_call: TRBJ1-3; v_call: TRBV2; clone_size: .; cdr3_aa: CASRPGVRGSGNTIYF
d_call: .; j_call: TRBJ2-3; v_call: TRBV5-4; clone_size: .; cdr3_aa: CASSLERVDTQYF
d_call: TRBD1; j_call: TRBJ2-7; v_call: TRBV7-2; clone_size: .; cdr3_aa: CASSLEGRTGGTSEQYF
d_call: .; j_call: TRBJ2-7; v_call: TRBV7-2; clone_size: .; cdr3_aa: CASSLEHNSYEQYF
d_call: .; j_call: TRBJ2-7; v_call: TRBV10-3; clone_size: .; cdr3_aa: CAIKPQGSSQYF
d_call: TRBD2; j_call: TRBJ2-1; v_call: TRBV11-2; clone_size: .; cdr3_aa: CASSFLGGGNEQFF
d_call: TRBD1; j_call: TRBJ2-3; v_call: TRBV15; clone_size: few; cdr3_aa: CATSIPWDRGTDTQYF